This TCR beta chain was observed in a study of OX40 agonist ivuxolimab in advanced cancers. Study-wide background: Participants averaged approximately 60 years of age (range roughly 23 to 90) and were approximately 81% male.

V lost 3 bases, J lost 5 bases, and 19 bases lay in between. CDR3 length equals 16 residues. Germline values: CDR1 PRHDT, CDR2 FYEKMQ (reference sequence). At baseline, cycle 4 day 1, and cycle 7 day 1, blood was sampled. Clones were sequenced by immunoSEQ multiplex PCR, and TCRdb holds only the in-frame ones, with some missing. The repertoire consists of 70,000 or so clones, with 80% to 95% occurring once and the leading ten covering less than 10%. Source: CD4+ or CD8+ T cells sorted from blood, taken in a trial of the OX40 agonist ivuxolimab. The sequence was collected from an adult with an advanced solid tumor such as melanoma, head and neck, liver or kidney cancer. The chain employs TRBV13 and TRBJ1-1, with D tentatively TRBD1 (6 bases). In DNA, the CDR3 is TGTGCCAGCAGCTTCTTCGTCAGGGGTATCCGGACTGAAGCTTTCTTT. Amino acids: CASSFFVRGIRTEAFF. Using reference TRBV13 and TRBJ1-1 for the parts outside the CDR3, the full variable domain is AAGVIQSPRHLIKEKRETATLKCYPIPRHDTVYWYQQGPGQDPQFLISFYEKMQSDKGSIPDRFSAQQFSDYHSELNMSSLELGDSALYFCASSFFVRGIRTEAFFGQGTRLTVV.